This T cell receptor (beta chain) was documented in a study of blood T cell repertoires in COVID-19. The wider study: PBMCs, B-cell-depleted T cells, or T cells were the source of the cDNA or gDNA that made up the material.

Methods used by the authors: Reference gene primer amplification gave estimated nucleated cell counts. Using immunoSEQ multiplex PCR, the repertoire was profiled, and TCRdb retains in-frame clones only, with some absent. V and J calls plus clone size are reproduced from that table; the DNA served to infer D and trimming. This sample yields roughly 500,000 clones, of which 89% are seen a single time; 0.7% to 1% belongs to the top ten. This CDR3 is built from 16 residues. Deletions cut 6 bases from V and 2 bases from J, with 19 bases between. Germline values: CDR1 SNHLY, CDR2 FYNNEI. During active infection, Seattle patients enrolled and were then monitored through disease.

This TCR was recovered from a man younger than 30 with COVID-19, enrolled during active disease. The sequencing input was peripheral blood. The V gene is TRBV2, the J gene TRBJ2-5; D possibly corresponds to TRBD1 (5 bases). The CDR3 nucleotides are TGTGCCAGCAGCAACCCCTGGAGAGCAGGGCAAGAGACCCAGTACTTC. It encodes CASSNPWRAGQETQYF. The full variable domain, completed using reference TRBV2 and TRBJ2-5, is EPEVTQTPSHQVTQMGQEVILRCVPISNHLYFYWYRQILGQKVEFLVSFYNNEISEKSEIFDDQFSVERPDGSNFTLKIRSTKLEDSAMYFCASSNPWRAGQETQYFGPGTRLLVL.